Listed here are 3 T cell receptor beta chains from one sample, sequenced in a study of identical twins. Each CDR3 protein gets one entry after TCRdb re-called the 5' RACE reads with MiXCR. The sample shows around 470,000 distinct CDR3 sequences, over 12% of them seen only once. The same specimen was also included in a second study, on yellow fever vaccine responses in identical twins.

Source material: CD4+ T cells sorted from blood. The receptor source for this set is a woman between 18 and 29 years old in good health.

This clonotype was seen a few times. This sequence joins TRBV3-1 and TRBJ2-7, with 7 bases identical to TRBD2. CDR1 is LGHDT and CDR2 is YNNKEL in the germline V gene (reference sequence). The CDR3 is made up of 16 amino acids. The V gene end was trimmed by 4 bases and the J gene end by 5 bases; junction bases not matched to a gene: 14. CDR3 protein: CASSPGDPARGDEQYF. The CDR3 nucleotides are TGTGCCAGCAGCCCAGGAGACCCGGCCCGGGGGGACGAGCAGTACTTC.

The sample holds a few counts of this clonotype. This sequence joins TRBV5-1 and TRBJ1-4; weak D call: TRBD1 (5 bases). Trimming left V 2 bases short and J 8 bases short, with 13 bases between. The germline V gene has CDR1 SGHRS and CDR2 YFSETQ. CDR3 size: 14 residues. The CDR3 loop is CASSLAGQGEKLFF. CDR3 nucleotides: TGCGCCAGCAGCTTAGCGGGCCAGGGAGAAAAACTGTTTTTT.

This clonotype was seen only a few times. The rearrangement joins TRBV27 to TRBJ2-7; 8 positions agree with TRBD2. The V gene end was trimmed by 2 bases and the J gene end by 5 bases; junction bases not matched to a gene: 5. The CDR3 spans 14 residues. Germline V gene lookup returns CDR1 MNHEY and CDR2 SMNVEV (reference sequence). The chain's CDR3 is CASSLSGSLNEQYF. CDR3 DNA sequence: TGTGCCAGCAGTTTAAGCGGGAGTCTGAACGAGCAGTACTTC.